These T cell receptor beta chains were read from a single sample in a study of cytomegalovirus exposure and HLA in healthy donors. The assay was immunoSEQ multiplex PCR, and TCRdb's table has in-frame clones only and misses some. The data contain just over 150,000 clones, approximately 79% of them seen just once; the ten biggest clones take up around 7%. Sequenced input: PBMCs. These receptors were taken from a woman between 45 and 60 years old in good health and CMV-seropositive. CDR3s include the opening cysteine and the closing phenylalanine or tryptophan. Each record gives: D gene, V gene, J gene, clone size, CDR3 DNA, CDR3 protein. D genes are given only for firm matches. The listing skips clone size in some rows; elsewhere it reads once, few, many or a size class.

d_call: TRBD1
v_call: TRBV2
j_call: TRBJ2-2
clone_size: .
cdr3_nt: TGTGCCAGCAGTGTACAACAGGGGGCGGTCGGGGAGCTGTTTTTT
cdr3_aa: CASSVQQGAVGELFF

d_call: TRBD2
v_call: TRBV7-2
j_call: TRBJ2-3
clone_size: .
cdr3_nt: TGTGCCAGCAGCTTAGCGCGTTTCGGGGGGGGCACAGATACGCAGTATTTT
cdr3_aa: CASSLARFGGGTDTQYF

d_call: TRBD2
v_call: TRBV19
j_call: TRBJ2-1
clone_size: .
cdr3_nt: TGTGCCAGTAGTACCGACTTTAGCGGGGGGCAGTTCTTC
cdr3_aa: CASSTDFSGGQFF

d_call: .
v_call: TRBV2
j_call: TRBJ1-4
clone_size: .
cdr3_nt: TGTGCCAGCAGTGAGGGTCGGGATGAAAAACTGTTTTTT
cdr3_aa: CASSEGRDEKLFF

d_call: .
v_call: TRBV4-1
j_call: TRBJ1-3
clone_size: .
cdr3_nt: TGCGCCAGCAGCCAATCCTACGGACAGTCGGGAAACACCATATATTTT
cdr3_aa: CASSQSYGQSGNTIYF

d_call: .
v_call: TRBV27
j_call: TRBJ2-2
clone_size: .
cdr3_nt: TGTGCCAGCAGTTTTTTGCTAGGGCGGGGTGTCGGGGAGCTGTTTTTT
cdr3_aa: CASSFLLGRGVGELFF

d_call: .
v_call: TRBV10-3
j_call: TRBJ2-7
clone_size: once
cdr3_nt: TGTGCCATCAGTCCAGGACATGGCCTCTCCTACGAGCAGTACTTC
cdr3_aa: CAISPGHGLSYEQYF

d_call: TRBD2
v_call: TRBV13
j_call: TRBJ2-7
clone_size: .
cdr3_nt: TGTGCCAGCAGCTTAATGCGGGGGGTCCCCTACGAGCAGTACTTC
cdr3_aa: CASSLMRGVPYEQYF

d_call: TRBD1
v_call: TRBV13
j_call: TRBJ2-2
clone_size: .
cdr3_nt: TGTGCCAGCAGCCCCCCCGGGACAGGGCGTACCGGGGAGCTGTTTTTT
cdr3_aa: CASSPPGTGRTGELFF

d_call: TRBD1
v_call: TRBV6-5
j_call: TRBJ1-6
clone_size: few
cdr3_nt: TGTGCCAGCAGCTGGGACAGTTCTAATTCACCCCTCCACTTT
cdr3_aa: CASSWDSSNSPLHF

d_call: .
v_call: TRBV21-1
j_call: TRBJ1-5
clone_size: .
cdr3_nt: TGTGCCAGTAATATCAGGGGCGCGCGTCAGCCCCAGCATTTT
cdr3_aa: CASNIRGARQPQHF

d_call: .
v_call: TRBV6-1
j_call: TRBJ2-2
clone_size: .
cdr3_nt: TGTGCCAGCAGCGTACAGGAGAACACCGGGGAGCTGTTTTTT
cdr3_aa: CASSVQENTGELFF

d_call: .
v_call: TRBV7-9
j_call: TRBJ1-2
clone_size: .
cdr3_nt: TGTGCCAGCAGCCTTCTAATCGGTGGCTACACCTTC
cdr3_aa: CASSLLIGGYTF

d_call: TRBD2
v_call: TRBV6-5
j_call: TRBJ2-3
clone_size: .
cdr3_nt: TGTGCCAGCAGGCTAAACGGGGGGAGCACAGATACGCAGTATTTT
cdr3_aa: CASRLNGGSTDTQYF

d_call: .
v_call: TRBV7-9
j_call: TRBJ1-1
clone_size: few
cdr3_nt: TGTGCCAGCAGCTTAGCAGGGGGTGAAGCTTTCTTT
cdr3_aa: CASSLAGGEAFF

d_call: .
v_call: TRBV6-5
j_call: TRBJ2-7
clone_size: .
cdr3_nt: TGTGCCAGCAGTCCCCCCGCAGGGCGCCTTTACGAGCAGTACTTC
cdr3_aa: CASSPPAGRLYEQYF

d_call: .
v_call: TRBV2
j_call: TRBJ2-7
clone_size: .
cdr3_nt: TGTGCCAGCAGCGAACAGGGTAGCTCCTACGAGCAGTACTTC
cdr3_aa: CASSEQGSSYEQYF

d_call: TRBD2
v_call: TRBV11-2
j_call: TRBJ2-7
clone_size: few
cdr3_nt: TGTGCCAGCGTATTAGCGGGGGGGTTCATCTCCTACGAGCAGTACTTC
cdr3_aa: CASVLAGGFISYEQYF

d_call: .
v_call: TRBV6-5
j_call: TRBJ1-6
clone_size: .
cdr3_nt: TGTGCCAGCAGTTTGCAGGGTACCGGTAATTCACCCCTCCACTTT
cdr3_aa: CASSLQGTGNSPLHF

d_call: .
v_call: TRBV7-2
j_call: TRBJ2-3
clone_size: .
cdr3_nt: TGTGCCAGCAGCCGCGCACAGGGACCGCAGTATTTT
cdr3_aa: CASSRAQGPQYF

d_call: .
v_call: TRBV19
j_call: TRBJ2-1
clone_size: .
cdr3_nt: TGTGCCAGTAGTGAAGGACAGCTCTACAATGAGCAGTTCTTC
cdr3_aa: CASSEGQLYNEQFF

d_call: TRBD1
v_call: TRBV6-5
j_call: TRBJ1-4
clone_size: .
cdr3_nt: TGTGCCAGCAGTTACAAGGACAGGGGTGGTGAAAAACTGTTTTTT
cdr3_aa: CASSYKDRGGEKLFF

d_call: .
v_call: TRBV6-1
j_call: TRBJ1-2
clone_size: .
cdr3_nt: TGTGCCAGCAGTGAAGCGTTGGCTGTCTATGGCTACACCTTC
cdr3_aa: CASSEALAVYGYTF

d_call: .
v_call: TRBV4-1
j_call: TRBJ1-5
clone_size: once
cdr3_nt: TGCGCCAGCAGCCAAGAACAGTTAAATCAGCCCCAGCATTTT
cdr3_aa: CASSQEQLNQPQHF

d_call: TRBD1
v_call: TRBV9
j_call: TRBJ1-4
clone_size: .
cdr3_nt: TGTGCCAGCGGAAGAACGAGGACAGGGTCCGAACTGTTTTTT
cdr3_aa: CASGRTRTGSELFF

d_call: TRBD2
v_call: TRBV7-2
j_call: TRBJ2-3
clone_size: .
cdr3_nt: TGTGCCAGCACCCCGGGGACTAGCGGGGGGGCGATAGATACGCAGTATTTT
cdr3_aa: CASTPGTSGGAIDTQYF

d_call: TRBD2
v_call: TRBV6-1
j_call: TRBJ2-3
clone_size: .
cdr3_nt: TGTGCCAGCAGTGAATATACTAGCGGGGCGAGACCGGTAGATACGCAGTATTTT
cdr3_aa: CASSEYTSGARPVDTQYF

d_call: .
v_call: TRBV11-2
j_call: TRBJ1-5
clone_size: .
cdr3_nt: TGTGCCAGCAGCTTAGCCGGGGGCAATCAGCCCCAGCATTTT
cdr3_aa: CASSLAGGNQPQHF